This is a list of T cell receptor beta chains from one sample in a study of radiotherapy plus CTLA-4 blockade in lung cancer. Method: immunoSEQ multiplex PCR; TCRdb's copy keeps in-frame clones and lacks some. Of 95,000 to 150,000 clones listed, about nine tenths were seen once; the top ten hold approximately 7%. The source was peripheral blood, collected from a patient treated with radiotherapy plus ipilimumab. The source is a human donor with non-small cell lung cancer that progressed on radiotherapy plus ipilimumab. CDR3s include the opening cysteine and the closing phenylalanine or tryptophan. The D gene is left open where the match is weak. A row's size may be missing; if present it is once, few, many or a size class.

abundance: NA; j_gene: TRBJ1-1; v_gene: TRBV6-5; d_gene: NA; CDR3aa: CASSSSRAMNTEAFF; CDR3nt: TGTGCCAGCAGCTCATCCAGGGCCATGAACACTGAAGCTTTCTTT
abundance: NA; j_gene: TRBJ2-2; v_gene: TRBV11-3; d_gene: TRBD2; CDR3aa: CASRTVSGASTGELFF; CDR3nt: TGTGCCAGCAGAACCGTTAGCGGGGCGAGCACCGGGGAGCTGTTTTTT
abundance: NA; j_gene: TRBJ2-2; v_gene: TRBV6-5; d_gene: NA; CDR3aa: CASSLGALGLGELFF; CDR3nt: TGTGCCAGCAGTCTCGGAGCATTAGGGTTGGGGGAGCTGTTTTTT
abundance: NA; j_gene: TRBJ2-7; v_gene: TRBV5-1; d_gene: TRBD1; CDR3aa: CASSLAGQALEQYF; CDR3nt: TGCGCCAGCAGCTTGGCCGGACAGGCGCTCGAGCAGTACTTC
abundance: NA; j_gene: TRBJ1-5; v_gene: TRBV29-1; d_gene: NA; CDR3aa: CSVGYSNQPQHF; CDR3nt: TGCAGCGTTGGCTATAGCAATCAGCCCCAGCATTTT
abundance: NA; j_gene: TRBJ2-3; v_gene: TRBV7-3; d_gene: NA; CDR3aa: CASSPLGGSPPDTQYF; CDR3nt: TGTGCCAGCAGCCCCCTCGGGGGTTCCCCCCCAGATACGCAGTATTTT
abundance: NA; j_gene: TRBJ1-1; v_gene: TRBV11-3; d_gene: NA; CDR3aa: CASSLDRESGQWVTEAFF; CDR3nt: TGTGCCAGCAGCTTAGATCGGGAATCGGGACAATGGGTAACTGAAGCTTTCTTT
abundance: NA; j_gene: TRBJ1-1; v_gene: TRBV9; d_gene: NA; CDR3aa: CASSRSMGRNTEAFF; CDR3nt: TGTGCCAGCAGCCGATCGATGGGAAGGAACACTGAAGCTTTCTTT
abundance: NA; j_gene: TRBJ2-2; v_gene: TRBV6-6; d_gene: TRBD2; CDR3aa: CASRGTSGTTAGELFF; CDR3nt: TGTGCCAGCCGGGGGACTAGCGGGACAACGGCCGGGGAGCTGTTTTTT
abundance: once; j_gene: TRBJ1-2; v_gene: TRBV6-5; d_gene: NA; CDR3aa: CASRGDRIYYGYTF; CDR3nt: TGTGCCAGCAGGGGGGACCGAATATACTATGGCTACACCTTC
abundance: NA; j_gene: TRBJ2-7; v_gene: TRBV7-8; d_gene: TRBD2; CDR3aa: CASSPQISGRAREQYF; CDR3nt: TGTGCCAGCAGCCCCCAAATCAGCGGGAGGGCCAGGGAGCAGTACTTC
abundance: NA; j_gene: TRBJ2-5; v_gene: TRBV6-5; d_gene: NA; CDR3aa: CASSYGLGETQYF; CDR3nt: TGTGCCAGCAGTTATGGGCTTGGAGAGACCCAGTACTTC
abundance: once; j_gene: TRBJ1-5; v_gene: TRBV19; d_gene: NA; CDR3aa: CASSILFQPQHF; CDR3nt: TGTGCCAGTAGTATTTTGTTCCAGCCCCAGCATTTT
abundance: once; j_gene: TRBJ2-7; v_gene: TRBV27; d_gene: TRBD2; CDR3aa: CASSLGGGGSPYEQYF; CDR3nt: TGTGCCAGCAGTTTAGGAGGAGGCGGGAGTCCCTACGAGCAGTACTTC
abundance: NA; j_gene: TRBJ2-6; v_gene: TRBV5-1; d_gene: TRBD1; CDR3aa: CASRPGQGSGANVLTF; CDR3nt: TGCGCCAGCAGACCGGGACAGGGCTCTGGGGCCAACGTCCTGACTTTC
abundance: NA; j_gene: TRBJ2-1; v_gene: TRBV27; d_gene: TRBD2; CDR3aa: CASSLGLAGGPVLVLNEQFF; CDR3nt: TGTGCCAGCAGTCTCGGACTAGCGGGAGGGCCGGTTTTGGTTCTCAATGAGCAGTTCTTC
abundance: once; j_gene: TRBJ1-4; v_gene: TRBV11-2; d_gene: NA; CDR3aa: CASSPHLSRKLFF; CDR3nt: TGTGCCAGCAGCCCCCACCTCTCCAGGAAACTGTTTTTT
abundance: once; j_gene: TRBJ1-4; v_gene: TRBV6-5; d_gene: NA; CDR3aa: CASSTQGNEKLFF; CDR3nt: TGTGCCAGCAGTACACAGGGAAATGAAAAACTGTTTTTT
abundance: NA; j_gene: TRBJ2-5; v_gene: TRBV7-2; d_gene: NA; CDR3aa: CASSLGGYQETQYF; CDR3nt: TGTGCCAGCAGCTTAGGTGGATACCAAGAGACCCAGTACTTC
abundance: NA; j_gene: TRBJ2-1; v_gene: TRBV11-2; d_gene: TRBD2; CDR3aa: CASSSPSLAVAYNEQFF; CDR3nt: TGTGCCAGCAGCTCACCGAGCCTAGCGGTCGCCTACAATGAGCAGTTCTTC
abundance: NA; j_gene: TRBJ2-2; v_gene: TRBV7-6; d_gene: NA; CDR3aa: CASSLVATTNTGELFF; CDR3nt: TGTGCCAGCAGCTTAGTTGCCACTACGAACACCGGGGAGCTGTTTTTT
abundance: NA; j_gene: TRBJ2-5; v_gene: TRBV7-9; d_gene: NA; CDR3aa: CAHSGGPGETQYF; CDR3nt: TGTGCCCATTCCGGGGGACCCGGGGAGACCCAGTACTTC